The rows below give T cell receptor beta chains drawn from one sample of a study of blood T cell repertoires in COVID-19. Sequencing was performed with immunoSEQ multiplex PCR; in TCRdb, only in-frame clones are kept and a portion is missing. The data contain about 130,000 clones, roughly four fifths of them seen just once; the ten biggest clones take up around 2.7%. Sequenced input: peripheral blood. These receptors all stem from a woman of 80 years or more with acute or convalescent COVID-19. Each CDR3 is given with its conserved first and last residue. Each record gives: J gene, CDR3 length, V gene, D gene, clone size, CDR3 protein, CDR3 DNA. A D gene is named only where the DNA matches it firmly. Only part of the rows carry a size: once, few, many, or a class if the clone is expanded.

j_call: TRBJ2-1; cdr3_length: 14; v_call: TRBV19; d_call: -; clone_size: -; cdr3_aa: CASSIRGYRDEQFF; cdr3_nt: TGTGCCAGTAGTATACGGGGGTATAGGGATGAGCAGTTCTTC
j_call: TRBJ1-2; cdr3_length: 13; v_call: TRBV25-1; d_call: -; clone_size: -; cdr3_aa: CASSEPGVGGYTF; cdr3_nt: TGTGCCAGCAGTGAACCAGGGGTCGGTGGCTACACCTTC
j_call: TRBJ1-5; cdr3_length: 16; v_call: TRBV11-2; d_call: TRBD1; clone_size: -; cdr3_aa: CASSLTGANSNQPQHF; cdr3_nt: TGTGCCAGCAGCTTAACAGGGGCAAATAGCAATCAGCCCCAGCATTTT
j_call: TRBJ1-2; cdr3_length: 15; v_call: TRBV2; d_call: -; clone_size: -; cdr3_aa: CASSEPGSANYGYTF; cdr3_nt: TGTGCCAGCAGTGAGCCGGGATCAGCTAACTATGGCTACACCTTC
j_call: TRBJ2-1; cdr3_length: 12; v_call: TRBV29-1; d_call: -; clone_size: few; cdr3_aa: CSPRTGYNEQFF; cdr3_nt: TGCAGCCCTAGGACTGGATACAATGAGCAGTTCTTC
j_call: TRBJ2-7; cdr3_length: 18; v_call: TRBV7-8; d_call: -; clone_size: -; cdr3_aa: CASSLPGARRVPLYEQYF; cdr3_nt: TGTGCCAGCAGCTTACCAGGGGCGCGTAGGGTCCCCCTCTACGAGCAGTACTTC
j_call: TRBJ2-7; cdr3_length: 12; v_call: TRBV19; d_call: -; clone_size: -; cdr3_aa: CASSMGGAEQYF; cdr3_nt: TGTGCCAGTAGTATGGGAGGAGCAGAGCAGTACTTC
j_call: TRBJ2-7; cdr3_length: 13; v_call: TRBV7-9; d_call: -; clone_size: -; cdr3_aa: CASSSLGPDEQYF; cdr3_nt: TGTGCCAGCAGCTCCCTGGGGCCCGACGAGCAGTACTTC
j_call: TRBJ2-3; cdr3_length: 15; v_call: TRBV4-1; d_call: -; clone_size: -; cdr3_aa: CASSLIANEGDTQYF; cdr3_nt: TGCGCCAGCAGCCTGATAGCGAATGAGGGCGATACGCAGTATTTT
j_call: TRBJ1-5; cdr3_length: 14; v_call: TRBV7-9; d_call: -; clone_size: -; cdr3_aa: CASSFSTRDQPQHF; cdr3_nt: TGTGCCAGCAGCTTTTCGACTCGAGATCAGCCCCAGCATTTT
j_call: TRBJ2-1; cdr3_length: 16; v_call: TRBV7-3; d_call: -; clone_size: -; cdr3_aa: CASSPGWDSNYNEQFF; cdr3_nt: TGTGCCAGCAGCCCGGGCTGGGACTCGAACTACAATGAGCAGTTCTTC
j_call: TRBJ2-2; cdr3_length: 14; v_call: TRBV11-3; d_call: -; clone_size: -; cdr3_aa: CASSLSGHNGELFF; cdr3_nt: TGTGCCAGCAGCTTATCCGGACATAACGGGGAGCTGTTTTTT
j_call: TRBJ1-2; cdr3_length: 15; v_call: TRBV6-4; d_call: TRBD1; clone_size: -; cdr3_aa: CASSDGTGGIYGYTF; cdr3_nt: TGTGCCAGCAGTGACGGGACAGGGGGGATATATGGCTACACCTTC
j_call: TRBJ1-1; cdr3_length: 13; v_call: TRBV15; d_call: -; clone_size: few; cdr3_aa: CATSWLEATEAFF; cdr3_nt: TGTGCCACCAGCTGGCTGGAGGCAACTGAAGCTTTCTTT
j_call: TRBJ2-7; cdr3_length: 15; v_call: TRBV5-1; d_call: -; clone_size: -; cdr3_aa: CASSLRQANTYEQYF; cdr3_nt: TGCGCCAGCAGCTTGCGACAGGCAAATACCTACGAGCAGTACTTC
j_call: TRBJ1-5; cdr3_length: 15; v_call: TRBV4-1; d_call: -; clone_size: -; cdr3_aa: CASSLEEESNQPQHF; cdr3_nt: TGCGCCAGCAGTCTAGAGGAGGAGAGCAATCAGCCCCAGCATTTT
j_call: TRBJ2-1; cdr3_length: 15; v_call: TRBV5-1; d_call: TRBD2; clone_size: -; cdr3_aa: CASSLGSGGNNEQFF; cdr3_nt: TGCGCCAGCAGCTTGGGTAGCGGGGGAAACAATGAGCAGTTCTTC
j_call: TRBJ2-2; cdr3_length: 15; v_call: TRBV11-3; d_call: -; clone_size: -; cdr3_aa: CASSSRQTNTGELFF; cdr3_nt: TGTGCCAGCAGCTCGCGACAGACGAACACCGGGGAGCTGTTTTTT
j_call: TRBJ1-1; cdr3_length: 13; v_call: TRBV2; d_call: -; clone_size: -; cdr3_aa: CASTRGGRTEAFF; cdr3_nt: TGTGCCAGCACCCGAGGAGGGCGCACTGAAGCTTTCTTT
j_call: TRBJ2-3; cdr3_length: 15; v_call: TRBV7-6; d_call: TRBD1; clone_size: few; cdr3_aa: CASSQGTGTADTQYF; cdr3_nt: TGTGCCAGCAGCCAGGGGACAGGAACGGCAGATACGCAGTATTTT
j_call: TRBJ2-5; cdr3_length: 14; v_call: TRBV30; d_call: -; clone_size: -; cdr3_aa: CAWSSLGFQETQYF; cdr3_nt: TGTGCCTGGAGTTCACTCGGGTTCCAAGAGACCCAGTACTTC
j_call: TRBJ2-2; cdr3_length: 14; v_call: TRBV5-4; d_call: -; clone_size: -; cdr3_aa: CASSLPSATGELFF; cdr3_nt: TGTGCCAGCAGCTTGCCTAGCGCCACCGGGGAGCTGTTTTTT
j_call: TRBJ2-1; cdr3_length: 15; v_call: TRBV6-5; d_call: -; clone_size: -; cdr3_aa: CASRAAEGPLDEQFF; cdr3_nt: TGTGCCAGCAGAGCCGCGGAGGGGCCCTTGGATGAGCAGTTCTTC
j_call: TRBJ2-2; cdr3_length: 15; v_call: TRBV5-1; d_call: -; clone_size: -; cdr3_aa: CASSQLIAQAGELFF; cdr3_nt: TGCGCCAGCAGCCAATTGATTGCCCAGGCCGGGGAGCTGTTTTTT
j_call: TRBJ2-5; cdr3_length: 14; v_call: TRBV2; d_call: -; clone_size: -; cdr3_aa: CASSDPRGRETQYF; cdr3_nt: TGTGCCAGCAGTGATCCGCGGGGGCGTGAGACCCAGTACTTC
j_call: TRBJ2-3; cdr3_length: 15; v_call: TRBV7-3; d_call: TRBD2; clone_size: once; cdr3_aa: CASSLRAGFTDTQYF; cdr3_nt: TGTGCCAGCAGCTTAAGAGCGGGGTTTACAGATACGCAGTATTTT
j_call: TRBJ1-1; cdr3_length: 13; v_call: TRBV9; d_call: TRBD1; clone_size: -; cdr3_aa: CASSVVGDSEAFF; cdr3_nt: TGTGCCAGCAGCGTAGTCGGGGACAGTGAAGCTTTCTTT
j_call: TRBJ2-1; cdr3_length: 16; v_call: TRBV25-1; d_call: TRBD1; clone_size: -; cdr3_aa: CASSEDRDRAYNEQFF; cdr3_nt: TGTGCCAGCAGTGAAGACCGGGACAGAGCTTACAATGAGCAGTTCTTC
j_call: TRBJ2-7; cdr3_length: 13; v_call: TRBV9; d_call: TRBD1; clone_size: -; cdr3_aa: CASSLRTGDEQYF; cdr3_nt: TGTGCCAGCAGCCTTAGAACAGGGGACGAGCAGTACTTC
j_call: TRBJ1-4; cdr3_length: 16; v_call: TRBV15; d_call: TRBD1; clone_size: -; cdr3_aa: CATSRPQGATNEKLFF; cdr3_nt: TGTGCCACCAGCAGACCACAGGGGGCAACTAATGAAAAACTGTTTTTT
j_call: TRBJ1-1; cdr3_length: 14; v_call: TRBV7-8; d_call: -; clone_size: few; cdr3_aa: CASSLDQGFTEAFF; cdr3_nt: TGTGCCAGCAGCTTAGATCAGGGGTTCACTGAAGCTTTCTTT
j_call: TRBJ1-5; cdr3_length: 14; v_call: TRBV5-8; d_call: -; clone_size: -; cdr3_aa: CASSWAGATGPQHF; cdr3_nt: TGTGCCAGCAGCTGGGCGGGGGCGACGGGGCCCCAGCATTTT
j_call: TRBJ2-1; cdr3_length: 15; v_call: TRBV7-3; d_call: TRBD2; clone_size: -; cdr3_aa: CASSLGTTHYNEQFF; cdr3_nt: TGTGCCAGCAGCTTAGGGACTACCCACTACAATGAGCAGTTCTTC
j_call: TRBJ2-7; cdr3_length: 14; v_call: TRBV9; d_call: TRBD2; clone_size: few; cdr3_aa: CASSQTSGSYEQYF; cdr3_nt: TGTGCCAGCAGCCAAACTAGCGGGTCCTACGAGCAGTACTTC
j_call: TRBJ1-2; cdr3_length: 13; v_call: TRBV5-6; d_call: -; clone_size: -; cdr3_aa: CASSSGRGAGYTF; cdr3_nt: TGTGCCAGCAGCTCTGGTCGGGGAGCAGGCTACACCTTC
j_call: TRBJ1-1; cdr3_length: 14; v_call: TRBV7-3; d_call: -; clone_size: -; cdr3_aa: CASSLNPGNTEAFF; cdr3_nt: TGTGCCAGCAGCTTAAACCCAGGGAACACTGAAGCTTTCTTT
j_call: TRBJ2-3; cdr3_length: 15; v_call: TRBV4-1; d_call: TRBD2; clone_size: -; cdr3_aa: CASSRVAGGTDTQYF; cdr3_nt: TGCGCCAGCAGCCGAGTAGCGGGAGGCACAGATACGCAGTATTTT
j_call: TRBJ1-2; cdr3_length: 14; v_call: TRBV19; d_call: TRBD1; clone_size: -; cdr3_aa: CASSHVGTGVFYTF; cdr3_nt: TGTGCCAGTAGTCATGTTGGGACAGGGGTATTCTACACCTTC
j_call: TRBJ2-3; cdr3_length: 16; v_call: TRBV7-8; d_call: -; clone_size: few; cdr3_aa: CASSREVTVVTDTQYF; cdr3_nt: TGTGCCAGCAGCCGAGAGGTAACAGTTGTTACAGATACGCAGTATTTT
j_call: TRBJ1-1; cdr3_length: 14; v_call: TRBV7-8; d_call: -; clone_size: -; cdr3_aa: CASSRGGSNTEAFF; cdr3_nt: TGTGCCAGCAGCCGAGGCGGGTCGAACACTGAAGCTTTCTTT
j_call: TRBJ2-5; cdr3_length: 19; v_call: TRBV9; d_call: TRBD1; clone_size: -; cdr3_aa: CASSVDGTRGTGGLKTQYF; cdr3_nt: TGTGCCAGCAGCGTAGATGGGACGAGGGGGACAGGGGGCTTGAAGACCCAGTACTTC
j_call: TRBJ1-6; cdr3_length: 14; v_call: TRBV5-1; d_call: -; clone_size: -; cdr3_aa: CASSVGQNNSPLHF; cdr3_nt: TGCGCCAGCAGCGTAGGACAGAATAATTCACCCCTCCACTTT
j_call: TRBJ1-2; cdr3_length: 13; v_call: TRBV2; d_call: TRBD1; clone_size: -; cdr3_aa: CASLMTGAGGYTF; cdr3_nt: TGTGCCAGCCTCATGACAGGGGCCGGCGGCTACACCTTC
j_call: TRBJ1-1; cdr3_length: 13; v_call: TRBV19; d_call: -; clone_size: once; cdr3_aa: CASSIGQVREAFF; cdr3_nt: TGTGCCAGTAGTATTGGCCAGGTCAGGGAAGCTTTCTTT
j_call: TRBJ1-1; cdr3_length: 14; v_call: TRBV5-1; d_call: -; clone_size: -; cdr3_aa: CASSLGGANTEAFF; cdr3_nt: TGCGCCAGCAGCTTAGGCGGGGCGAACACTGAAGCTTTCTTT
j_call: TRBJ2-7; cdr3_length: 14; v_call: TRBV5-1; d_call: TRBD2; clone_size: -; cdr3_aa: CASSLPGGYYEQYF; cdr3_nt: TGCGCCAGCAGTCTTCCGGGGGGGTACTACGAGCAGTACTTC
j_call: TRBJ1-3; cdr3_length: 18; v_call: TRBV7-6; d_call: -; clone_size: -; cdr3_aa: CASSSTLGQGFSGDTIYF; cdr3_nt: TGTGCCAGCAGCTCAACCCTGGGGCAGGGATTTTCGGGAGACACCATATATTTT
j_call: TRBJ2-7; cdr3_length: 12; v_call: TRBV30; d_call: -; clone_size: -; cdr3_aa: CAWERSEDEQYF; cdr3_nt: TGTGCCTGGGAAAGGTCCGAGGACGAGCAGTACTTC
j_call: TRBJ1-1; cdr3_length: 13; v_call: TRBV15; d_call: -; clone_size: -; cdr3_aa: CATSRAGGTEAFF; cdr3_nt: TGTGCCACCAGCAGGGCCGGGGGCACTGAAGCTTTCTTT
j_call: TRBJ1-1; cdr3_length: 18; v_call: TRBV9; d_call: TRBD1; clone_size: -; cdr3_aa: CASSANRDRGLLVTEAFF; cdr3_nt: TGTGCCAGCAGCGCCAACCGGGACAGGGGGTTGTTAGTTACTGAAGCTTTCTTT
j_call: TRBJ2-1; cdr3_length: 12; v_call: TRBV2; d_call: TRBD1; clone_size: -; cdr3_aa: CASDLGQGRQFF; cdr3_nt: TGTGCCAGCGATTTAGGACAGGGTCGTCAGTTCTTC
j_call: TRBJ1-4; cdr3_length: 14; v_call: TRBV9; d_call: -; clone_size: once; cdr3_aa: CASSADRLNEKLFF; cdr3_nt: TGTGCCAGCAGCGCGGACAGACTTAATGAAAAACTGTTTTTT
j_call: TRBJ1-1; cdr3_length: 15; v_call: TRBV7-2; d_call: TRBD1; clone_size: -; cdr3_aa: CASRESQGPSFRAFF; cdr3_nt: TGTGCCAGCAGGGAATCACAGGGGCCATCCTTTAGAGCTTTCTTT